This T cell receptor (beta chain) is drawn from a study of T cells after yellow fever vaccination. Study results and caveats: Weaker overall was a secondary response that nonetheless peaked faster, on day 5 versus 15. The booster response re-showed most primary clones: 96% CD4, approximately 90% CD8.

This clonotype was counted a few times. The antigen remains unidentified. This CDR3 has 14 amino acids. Unmatched junction bases numbered 6, after V lost 5 bases and J lost 13 bases. The germline CDR1 and CDR2 sequences are SGDLS and YYNGEE. A universal primer site and UMIs were added as TCR cDNA was made by 5'RACE template switching. TCRdb ran MiXCR on the 5' RACE reads and lists one entry per CDR3 protein. The sample shows hundreds of thousands of distinct CDR3 sequences, roughly 19% of them seen only once. The chain is built from TRBV9 and TRBJ2-1, with 16 bases identical to TRBD2. This clonotype was obtained from a man aged 25-45 years who received the YFV17D yellow fever vaccine. The sequencing here drew on PBMCs, taken 15 days after the yellow fever booster vaccination. CDR3 sequence reads: CASSPGLAGGGQFF. In DNA form, the CDR3 reads TGTGCCAGCAGTCCGGGACTAGCGGGAGGGGGTCAGTTCTTC.